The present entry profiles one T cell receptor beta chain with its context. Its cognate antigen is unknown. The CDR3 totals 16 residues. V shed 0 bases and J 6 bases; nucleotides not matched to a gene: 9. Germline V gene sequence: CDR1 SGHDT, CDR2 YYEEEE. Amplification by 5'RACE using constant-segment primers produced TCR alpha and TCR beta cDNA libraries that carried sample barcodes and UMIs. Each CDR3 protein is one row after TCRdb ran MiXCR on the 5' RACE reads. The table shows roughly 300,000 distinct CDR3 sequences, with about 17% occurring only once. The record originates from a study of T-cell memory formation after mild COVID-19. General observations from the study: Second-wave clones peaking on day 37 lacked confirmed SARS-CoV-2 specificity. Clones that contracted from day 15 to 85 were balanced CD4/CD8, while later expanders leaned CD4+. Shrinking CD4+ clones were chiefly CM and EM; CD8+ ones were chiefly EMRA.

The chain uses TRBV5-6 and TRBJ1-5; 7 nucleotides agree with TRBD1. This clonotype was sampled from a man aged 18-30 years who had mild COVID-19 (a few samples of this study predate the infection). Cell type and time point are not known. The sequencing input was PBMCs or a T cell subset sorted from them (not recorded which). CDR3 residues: CASSLAETGLSQPQHF. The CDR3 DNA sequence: TGTGCCAGCAGCTTGGCCGAGACAGGGCTAAGTCAGCCCCAGCATTTT.